This T cell receptor (beta chain) comes out of a study of OX40 agonist ivuxolimab in advanced cancers. Looking at the study overall: There were three patients with partial responses, one having hepatocellular carcinoma and two cutaneous melanoma.

On this clone itself: Its antigen is not known.

The CDR3 covers 11 residues. Trimming removed 10 bases at V and 5 bases at J, with 9 bases between. Germline loops: CDR1 ENHRY, CDR2 SYGVKD. Assay: immunoSEQ multiplex PCR; the TCRdb copy retains only in-frame clones and omits some. The repertoire holds approximately 60,000 clones, with around four fifths as singletons. Whole-study results and caveats: Certain nonresponders likewise exhibited a low normalized T-cell clonal expansion. More expanded clones were found, on average, in CD8+ than in CD4+ T cells.

This TCR was recovered from an adult with an advanced solid tumor such as melanoma, head and neck, liver or kidney cancer. The chain recombines TRBV10-3 with TRBJ2-1, with D possibly TRBD2 on 6 matching bases. The sample was CD4+ or CD8+ T cells sorted from blood, taken in a trial of the OX40 agonist ivuxolimab. In nucleotides, the CDR3 is TGTGCCACCGTAGCGGACAATGAGCAGTTCTTC. Protein sequence: CATVADNEQFF.